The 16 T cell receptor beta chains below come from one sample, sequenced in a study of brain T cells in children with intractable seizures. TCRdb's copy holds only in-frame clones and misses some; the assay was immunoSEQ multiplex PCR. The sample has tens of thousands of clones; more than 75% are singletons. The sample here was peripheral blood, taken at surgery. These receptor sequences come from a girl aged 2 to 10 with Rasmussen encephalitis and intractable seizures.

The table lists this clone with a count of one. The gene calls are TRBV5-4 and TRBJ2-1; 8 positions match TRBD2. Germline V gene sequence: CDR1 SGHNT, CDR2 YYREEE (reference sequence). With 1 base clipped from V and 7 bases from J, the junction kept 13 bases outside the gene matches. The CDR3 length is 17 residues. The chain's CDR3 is CASSLPHSRGDRNEQFF. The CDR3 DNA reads TGTGCCAGCAGCTTGCCCCATTCGCGGGGGGATAGGAATGAGCAGTTCTTC.

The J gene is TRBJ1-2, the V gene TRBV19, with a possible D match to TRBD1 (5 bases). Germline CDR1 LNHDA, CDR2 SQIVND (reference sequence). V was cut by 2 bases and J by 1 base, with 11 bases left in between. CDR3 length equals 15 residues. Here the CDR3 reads CASSIRGQVNYGYTF. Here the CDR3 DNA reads TGTGCCAGTAGTATAAGGGGCCAGGTTAACTATGGCTACACCTTC.

The CDR3 loop reads CASSLGGTQYF. The CDR3 DNA reads TGTGCCAGCAGTCTCGGAGGTACGCAGTATTTT. This sequence joins TRBV6-5 and TRBJ2-3, with D tentatively TRBD2 (5 bases). Germline V gene sequence: CDR1 MNHEY, CDR2 SVGAGI. CDR3 length: 11 amino acids. Trimming shortened V by 5 bases and J by 8 bases, and 8 bases separated the two germline ends.

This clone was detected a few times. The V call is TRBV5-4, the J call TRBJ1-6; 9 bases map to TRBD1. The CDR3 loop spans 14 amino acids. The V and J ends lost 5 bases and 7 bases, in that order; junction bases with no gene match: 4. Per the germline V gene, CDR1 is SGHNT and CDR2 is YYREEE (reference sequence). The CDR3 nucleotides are TGTGCCAGCAGGTTACAGGGGGCAAATTCACCCCTCCACTTT. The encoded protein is CASRLQGANSPLHF.

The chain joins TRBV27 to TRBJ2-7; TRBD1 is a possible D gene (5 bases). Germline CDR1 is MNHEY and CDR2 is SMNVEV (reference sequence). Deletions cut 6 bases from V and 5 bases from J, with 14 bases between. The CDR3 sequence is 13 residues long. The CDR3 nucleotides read TGTGCCAGCAGATCCACAGGTTTCCACGAGCAGTACTTC. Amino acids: CASRSTGFHEQYF.

The DNA for the CDR3 is TGTGCCAGCAGTGAAGGGACATGGGAAGCTTTCTTT. Translation: CASSEGTWEAFF. The chain is built from TRBV2 and TRBJ1-1; maybe TRBD1 (5 bases). V shed 1 base and J shed 8 bases, with 8 bases lying between them. Germline V gene lookup returns CDR1 SNHLY and CDR2 FYNNEI. The CDR3 spans 12 residues.

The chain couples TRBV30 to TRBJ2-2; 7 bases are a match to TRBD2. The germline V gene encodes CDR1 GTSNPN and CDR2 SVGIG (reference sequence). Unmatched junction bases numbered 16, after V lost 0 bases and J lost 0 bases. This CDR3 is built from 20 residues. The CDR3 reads CAWSVGLGLADTANTGELFF. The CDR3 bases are TGTGCCTGGAGTGTGGGTCTGGGGCTAGCGGATACCGCGAACACCGGGGAGCTGTTTTTT.

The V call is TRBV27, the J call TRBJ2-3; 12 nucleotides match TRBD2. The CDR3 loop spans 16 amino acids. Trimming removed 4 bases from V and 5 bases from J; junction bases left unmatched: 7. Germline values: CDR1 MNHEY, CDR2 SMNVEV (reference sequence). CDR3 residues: CASSSLAGGVIDTQYF. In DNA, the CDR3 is TGTGCCAGCAGTTCCCTAGCGGGGGGGGTAATAGATACGCAGTATTTT.

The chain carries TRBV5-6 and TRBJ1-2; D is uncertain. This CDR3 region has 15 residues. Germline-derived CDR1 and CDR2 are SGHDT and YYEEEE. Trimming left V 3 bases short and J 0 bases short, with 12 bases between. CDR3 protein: CASSSLKVANYGYTF. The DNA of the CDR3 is TGTGCCAGCAGCTCATTAAAGGTAGCTAACTATGGCTACACCTTC.

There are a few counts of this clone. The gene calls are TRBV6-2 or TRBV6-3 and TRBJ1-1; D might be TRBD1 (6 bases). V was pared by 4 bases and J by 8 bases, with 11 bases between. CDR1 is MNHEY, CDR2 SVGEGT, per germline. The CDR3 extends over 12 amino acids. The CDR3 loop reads CASSWAGEEAFF. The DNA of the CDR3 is TGTGCCAGCAGTTGGGCAGGGGAAGAAGCTTTCTTT.

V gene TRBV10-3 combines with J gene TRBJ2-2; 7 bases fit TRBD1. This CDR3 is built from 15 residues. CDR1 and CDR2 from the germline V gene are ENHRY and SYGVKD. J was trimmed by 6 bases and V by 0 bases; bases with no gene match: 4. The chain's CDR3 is CAISESKGAPGELFF. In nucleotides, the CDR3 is TGTGCCATCAGTGAGTCGAAGGGGGCGCCCGGGGAGCTGTTTTTT.

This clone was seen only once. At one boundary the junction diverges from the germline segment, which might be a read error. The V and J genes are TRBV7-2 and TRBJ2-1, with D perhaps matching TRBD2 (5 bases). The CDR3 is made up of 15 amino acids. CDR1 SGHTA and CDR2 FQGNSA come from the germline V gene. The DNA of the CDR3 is TGTGCCAGCAGCTTAGCGCTCCTAGCCGGTTCTGAGGAGTTCTTC. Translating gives CASSLALLAGSEEFF.

CDR3 loop: CASSLDRGHTDTQYF. Written as DNA, the CDR3 is TGTGCCAGCAGCTTAGATCGGGGGCATACAGATACGCAGTATTTT. J is TRBJ2-3 and V is TRBV7-9; D tentatively fits TRBD1 or TRBD2 (6 bases each). Trimming stripped 1 base from V and 3 bases from J, with 11 bases between. From germline, CDR1 is SEHNR and CDR2 FQNEAQ (reference sequence). This CDR3 region has 15 residues.

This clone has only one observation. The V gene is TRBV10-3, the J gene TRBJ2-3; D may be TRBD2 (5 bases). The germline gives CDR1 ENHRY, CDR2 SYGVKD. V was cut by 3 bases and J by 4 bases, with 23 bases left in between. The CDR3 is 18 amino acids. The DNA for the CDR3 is TGTGCCATCAGTGACCCGGGATCTGAAAGCAGGTCCCCAGATACGCAGTATTTT. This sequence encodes CAISDPGSESRSPDTQYF.

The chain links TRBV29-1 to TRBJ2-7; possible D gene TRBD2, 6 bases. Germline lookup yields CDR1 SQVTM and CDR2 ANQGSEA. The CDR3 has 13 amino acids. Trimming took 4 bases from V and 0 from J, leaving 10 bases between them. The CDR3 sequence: CSVAQRVSYEQYF. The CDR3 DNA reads TGCAGCGTTGCTCAGCGGGTCTCCTACGAGCAGTACTTC.

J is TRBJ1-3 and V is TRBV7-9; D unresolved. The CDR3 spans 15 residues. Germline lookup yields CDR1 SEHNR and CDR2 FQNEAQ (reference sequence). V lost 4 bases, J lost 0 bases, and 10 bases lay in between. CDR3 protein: CASSSYTNSGNTIYF. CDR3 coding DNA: TGTGCCAGCAGCTCTTATACAAACTCTGGAAACACCATATATTTT. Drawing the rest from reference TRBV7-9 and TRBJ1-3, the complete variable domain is DTGVSQNPRHKITKRGQNVTFRCDPISEHNRLYWYRQTLGQGPEFLTYFQNEAQLEKSRLLSDRFSAERPKGSFSTLEIQRTEQGDSAMYLCASSSYTNSGNTIYFGEGSWLTVV.